The 5 T cell receptor beta chains presented below share a single source sample, sequenced in a study of beta chain features in type 1 diabetes (dated by TCRdb to the late 2010s). Libraries were built with the immunoSEQ multiplex PCR assay. The entire isolated RNA was reverse transcribed using the High Capacity cDNA Reverse Transcription Kit, and thus expressed TCRB transcripts were sequenced. Sourced from immuneACCESS, this table was stored by TCRdb with only in-frame sequences that have V and J called. A share of the clones is absent; for the studies checked, an unresolved V gene accounts for under half, and the remainder has no known explanation. This sample holds around 250,000 clones; approximately 13% were observed only once. Almost 0.02% of the sample is held by the ten biggest clonotypes. General conclusions and limits of the study: Type 1 diabetes patients showed a moderate but significant shortening of TCRB CDR3 length in all four CD4+ subsets.

Which antigens these TCRs recognize remains unknown. Source material: naive CD4+ T cells from blood. The cell subset or site label of this sample denotes: true naive CD4+ T cells. Receptors originate from a man aged 30-40 years with type 1 diabetes.

This CDR3 is CASSPESSYNSPLHF. In DNA form, the CDR3 reads TGTGCCAGCAGTCCTGAGAGCTCCTATAATTCACCCCTCCACTTT. The rearrangement uses TRBV2 and TRBJ1-6, with D unresolved. CDR1 is SNHLY and CDR2 is FYNNEI in the germline V gene. The CDR3 loop spans 15 amino acids. The V end was cut by 5 bases, the J end by 0 bases, with 8 bases between.

V and J are TRBV6-6 and TRBJ2-5; D is ambiguous. CDR3 size: 12 residues. Germline loops: CDR1 MNHNY, CDR2 SVGAGI (reference sequence). Trimming took 5 bases from V and 2 from J, leaving 6 bases between them. The CDR3 bases are TGTGCCAGCAGTCCAACTCAAGAGACCCAGTACTTC. Translation gives CASSPTQETQYF.

This clone was detected only a few times. The chain combines TRBV27 with TRBJ2-3, with TRBD2 matching 10 bases. This CDR3 has 16 amino acids. V lost 4 bases and J lost 1; bases outside the gene matches: 5. The germline V gene has CDR1 MNHEY and CDR2 SMNVEV (reference sequence). CDR3 sequence: CASSSLAGGGTDTQYF. CDR3 bases: TGTGCCAGCAGTTCCTTAGCGGGGGGAGGCACAGATACGCAGTATTTT.

This clone was counted a few times. The CDR3 spells CASAGGGGTQYF. CDR3 sequence (DNA): TGTGCCAGCGCAGGAGGGGGGGGGACCCAGTACTTC. The rearrangement joins TRBV6-6 to TRBJ2-5, with D possibly matching TRBD2 (7 bases). There are 12 residues in the CDR3. With 8 bases removed from V and 7 bases from J, the gap between germline ends came to 14 bases. Looked up from germline, CDR1 is MNHNY and CDR2 is SVGAGI (reference sequence).

The J gene is TRBJ2-2, the V gene TRBV7-2; D is unclear. The CDR3 runs 14 residues. Trimming took 5 bases from V and 2 from J, leaving 9 bases between them. Germline values: CDR1 SGHTA, CDR2 FQGNSA. CDR3 coding DNA: TGTGCCAGCAGCCGACTGCTAAACACCGGGGAGCTGTTTTTT. Residues: CASSRLLNTGELFF.